The TCR beta chain described here comes from a study of shared clonotypes between healthy human individuals. This CDR3 is built from 16 residues. Germline V gene data show CDR1 as LGHNA and CDR2 as YSLEER. V lost 3 bases to trimming and J lost 5 bases; unmatched junction nucleotides: 12. As for this clone: Antigen: not known.

Findings of the study overall: Sequencing of the sorted subsets was shown by rarefaction to be incomplete despite large depth.

Assay execution took place at the deep level. Profiling relied on immunoSEQ multiplex PCR, and the TCRdb table lists in-frame clones only, not all of them. The table records just over 2,000,000 clones, roughly 94% of them present only once. Input material: naive CD4+ T cells sorted from blood. This sample's subset: CD45RA+ positively selected. This clonotype was obtained from a man aged 18 to 30 in good health. The J gene is TRBJ2-5, the V gene TRBV4-3; 7 bases map to TRBD1. CDR3 protein: CASSQTTQGTSETQYF. Here the CDR3 DNA reads TGCGCCAGCAGCCAGACCACACAGGGGACCTCGGAGACCCAGTACTTC.